These T cell receptor beta chains were read from a single sample in a study of cytomegalovirus exposure and HLA in healthy donors. This table comes from immunoSEQ multiplex PCR, and its TCRdb copy is limited to in-frame clones, with some not included. The sample lists approximately 130,000 clones, 75% to 90% occurring once. The sequencing sample was made of PBMCs. The receptors here all came from a woman aged 40-49 years in good health and CMV-seronegative. Each CDR3 is given with its conserved first and last residue. D genes are given only for firm matches. Expanded clones are given a class, and other clones once, few, many or no size at all.

cdr3_nt: TGTGCCAGCAGCTTATCCGGGGCAGATACGCAGTATTTT
cdr3_aa: CASSLSGADTQYF
clone_size: .
v_call: TRBV7-9
d_call: .
j_call: TRBJ2-3

cdr3_nt: TGTGCCAGCAGCAGCCTGGCGGGGCCGCAAGAGACCCAGTACTTC
cdr3_aa: CASSSLAGPQETQYF
clone_size: .
v_call: TRBV27
d_call: .
j_call: TRBJ2-5

cdr3_nt: TGTGCCAGCAGCTTAGTTGGCCAGCAAGAGACCCAGTACTTC
cdr3_aa: CASSLVGQQETQYF
clone_size: .
v_call: TRBV7-9
d_call: .
j_call: TRBJ2-5

cdr3_nt: TGTGCCAGCAGTTCTGGGCCTTTTTCGTACTTC
cdr3_aa: CASSSGPFSYF
clone_size: few
v_call: TRBV27
d_call: .
j_call: TRBJ2-7

cdr3_nt: TGTGCCAGTAGCCACCAGGGGACAGAGTACAATGAGCAGTTCTTC
cdr3_aa: CASSHQGTEYNEQFF
clone_size: .
v_call: TRBV19
d_call: TRBD1
j_call: TRBJ2-1

cdr3_nt: TGTGCCAGCAGCCCTGGGACAGGGTGGGCTGAAGCTTTCTTT
cdr3_aa: CASSPGTGWAEAFF
clone_size: .
v_call: TRBV7-9
d_call: TRBD1
j_call: TRBJ1-1

cdr3_nt: TGTGCCAGTAGTCCAGTCTCAGTATCCTACGAGCAGTACTTC
cdr3_aa: CASSPVSVSYEQYF
clone_size: .
v_call: TRBV19
d_call: .
j_call: TRBJ2-7

cdr3_nt: TGCGCCAGCAATGAAAATCGAGAGGCTTTCTTT
cdr3_aa: CASNENREAFF
clone_size: .
v_call: TRBV23-1
d_call: .
j_call: TRBJ1-1

cdr3_nt: TGTGCCAGTAAACAGGGGGCTGTGAACACTGAAGCTTTCTTT
cdr3_aa: CASKQGAVNTEAFF
clone_size: few
v_call: TRBV28
d_call: TRBD1
j_call: TRBJ1-1

cdr3_nt: TGTGCCAGCAGTTTTTCAGGGAACTCTGGGGCCAACGTCCTGACTTTC
cdr3_aa: CASSFSGNSGANVLTF
clone_size: .
v_call: TRBV6-6
d_call: .
j_call: TRBJ2-6

cdr3_nt: TGCGCCAGCAGCTTGGGAGAGAACAATGAGCAGTTCTTC
cdr3_aa: CASSLGENNEQFF
clone_size: .
v_call: TRBV5-1
d_call: .
j_call: TRBJ2-1

cdr3_nt: TGCGCCAGCAGCCAAGCATTGCGGGGGGCGCATGAGCAGTTCTTC
cdr3_aa: CASSQALRGAHEQFF
clone_size: once
v_call: TRBV4-1
d_call: TRBD2
j_call: TRBJ2-1

cdr3_nt: TGTGCCAGCAGTTGGATCCGCACAGGGGGCTATGAAAAACTGTTTTTT
cdr3_aa: CASSWIRTGGYEKLFF
clone_size: .
v_call: TRBV27
d_call: TRBD1
j_call: TRBJ1-4

cdr3_nt: TGTGCCAGCAGCCGGGACTTAGGCTACGAGCAGTACTTC
cdr3_aa: CASSRDLGYEQYF
clone_size: .
v_call: TRBV6-6
d_call: .
j_call: TRBJ2-7

cdr3_nt: TGCGCCAGCAGCGCGGCTACGGGGAGGGAGCTGTTTTTT
cdr3_aa: CASSAATGRELFF
clone_size: .
v_call: TRBV5-1
d_call: .
j_call: TRBJ2-2

cdr3_nt: TGTGCCAGCAGTTTCCCAGCGCGGAGTTCACCCCTCCACTTT
cdr3_aa: CASSFPARSSPLHF
clone_size: .
v_call: TRBV27
d_call: .
j_call: TRBJ1-6

cdr3_nt: TGCGCCAGCAGCCGGGACAGGGTAATTTCTGGAAACACCATATATTTT
cdr3_aa: CASSRDRVISGNTIYF
clone_size: .
v_call: TRBV4-3
d_call: TRBD1
j_call: TRBJ1-3

cdr3_nt: TGTGCCAGCAGCCCCCGTAATTACGGCCGGGACACTGAAGCTTTCTTT
cdr3_aa: CASSPRNYGRDTEAFF
clone_size: .
v_call: TRBV11-2
d_call: .
j_call: TRBJ1-1

cdr3_nt: TGCGCCAGCAGCGCTACAACTAGCGGGAGAAGGTCAGAGACCCAGTACTTC
cdr3_aa: CASSATTSGRRSETQYF
clone_size: .
v_call: TRBV4-3
d_call: TRBD2
j_call: TRBJ2-5

cdr3_nt: TGCGCCAGCAGCCTAGGACTAGCGGGAGTGGGCACCGGGGAGCTGTTTTTT
cdr3_aa: CASSLGLAGVGTGELFF
clone_size: .
v_call: TRBV5-1
d_call: TRBD2
j_call: TRBJ2-2

cdr3_nt: TGTGCCAGCAGCTGGCCCGGGACAGGGGGCGAGCAGTACTTC
cdr3_aa: CASSWPGTGGEQYF
clone_size: .
v_call: TRBV5-5
d_call: TRBD1
j_call: TRBJ2-7

cdr3_nt: TGCGCCAGCAGCGCCGATATAGCAGGGGCCGGTACGTTGGGCTACACCTTC
cdr3_aa: CASSADIAGAGTLGYTF
clone_size: .
v_call: TRBV4-1
d_call: .
j_call: TRBJ1-2

cdr3_nt: TGTGCCAGCAGGGCAGGGGCCAGTTACACCAACGGGGAGCTGTTTTTT
cdr3_aa: CASRAGASYTNGELFF
clone_size: .
v_call: TRBV27
d_call: .
j_call: TRBJ2-2

cdr3_nt: TGTGCCAGCAGCGGGACAGGGGTTTACGAGCAGTACTTC
cdr3_aa: CASSGTGVYEQYF
clone_size: .
v_call: TRBV2
d_call: TRBD1
j_call: TRBJ2-7

cdr3_nt: TGTGCCAGCAGCTTAGTGGGCAGGGCGAATGAGCAGTTCTTC
cdr3_aa: CASSLVGRANEQFF
clone_size: .
v_call: TRBV7-9
d_call: .
j_call: TRBJ2-1

cdr3_nt: TGTGCCAGCAGCTTGGGAGCGGGACTCCACACAGATACGCAGTATTTT
cdr3_aa: CASSLGAGLHTDTQYF
clone_size: .
v_call: TRBV5-4
d_call: TRBD2
j_call: TRBJ2-3

cdr3_nt: TGTGCCAGCTCACTCGAAAGGCAGGGCCCAAATCAGCCCCAGCATTTT
cdr3_aa: CASSLERQGPNQPQHF
clone_size: .
v_call: TRBV18
d_call: .
j_call: TRBJ1-5

cdr3_nt: TGCAGTGCTAGAGATATACCGGGGCAGTTCTTC
cdr3_aa: CSARDIPGQFF
clone_size: .
v_call: TRBV20-1
d_call: .
j_call: TRBJ2-1

cdr3_nt: TGTGCTAGTGGTTTGGTACTAGTCCCCGGGACAGGGGTTTTGCCGGACTATGGCTACACCTTC
cdr3_aa: CASGLVLVPGTGVLPDYGYTF
clone_size: .
v_call: TRBV12-5
d_call: TRBD1
j_call: TRBJ1-2

cdr3_nt: TGTGCCAGTAGGGCAGGGCTTAACTATGGCTACACCTTC
cdr3_aa: CASRAGLNYGYTF
clone_size: .
v_call: TRBV19
d_call: .
j_call: TRBJ1-2

cdr3_nt: TGTGCCAGCAGCCAGGACCGGGACAGGGGGTCCTACGAGCAGTACTTC
cdr3_aa: CASSQDRDRGSYEQYF
clone_size: .
v_call: TRBV5-4
d_call: TRBD1
j_call: TRBJ2-7

cdr3_nt: TGTGCCAGCAGCCGCTTCGTGACCTGGACTAGCGGGAGGGCCTCATTAACCTACGAGCAGTACTTC
cdr3_aa: CASSRFVTWTSGRASLTYEQYF
clone_size: .
v_call: TRBV4-2
d_call: TRBD2
j_call: TRBJ2-7

cdr3_nt: TGTGCCAGCAGCTTAGATAGACGGGTTAGCGGGGGGAATGAGCAGTTCTTC
cdr3_aa: CASSLDRRVSGGNEQFF
clone_size: .
v_call: TRBV7-2
d_call: TRBD2
j_call: TRBJ2-1

cdr3_nt: TGCGCCAGCAGCTTGCCCGGGTACAATGAGCAGTTCTTC
cdr3_aa: CASSLPGYNEQFF
clone_size: .
v_call: TRBV5-1
d_call: .
j_call: TRBJ2-1

cdr3_nt: TGTGCCAGCAGCCGACCGGTTCAGGGGGCCGGGGAGCTGTTTTTT
cdr3_aa: CASSRPVQGAGELFF
clone_size: .
v_call: TRBV7-9
d_call: TRBD1
j_call: TRBJ2-2

cdr3_nt: TGTGCCAGCTCACCCCGACAGGGAATGAACACTGAAGCTTTCTTT
cdr3_aa: CASSPRQGMNTEAFF
clone_size: .
v_call: TRBV18
d_call: TRBD1
j_call: TRBJ1-1

cdr3_nt: TGTGCCAGCAGTTCCCCACAGGCTCCCAATTCACCCCTCCACTTT
cdr3_aa: CASSSPQAPNSPLHF
clone_size: .
v_call: TRBV6-6
d_call: .
j_call: TRBJ1-6

cdr3_nt: TGTGCCAGCAGCTTGGCCGGCCAGGCTAGCGGGAGTATGCAGTACTTC
cdr3_aa: CASSLAGQASGSMQYF
clone_size: .
v_call: TRBV5-8
d_call: TRBD2
j_call: TRBJ2-7

cdr3_nt: TGCGCCAGCAGCCAAGATGCGGGAGAATTTTACGAGCAGTACTTC
cdr3_aa: CASSQDAGEFYEQYF
clone_size: .
v_call: TRBV4-1
d_call: TRBD2
j_call: TRBJ2-7

cdr3_nt: TGCGCCAGCAGGGGAGCTCAGAATGAGCAGTTCTTC
cdr3_aa: CASRGAQNEQFF
clone_size: few
v_call: TRBV5-1
d_call: .
j_call: TRBJ2-1

cdr3_nt: TGTGCCAGCAGCTCCGGGACAGAAAACACCGGGGAGCTGTTTTTT
cdr3_aa: CASSSGTENTGELFF
clone_size: .
v_call: TRBV7-8
d_call: TRBD1
j_call: TRBJ2-2

cdr3_nt: TGTGCCAGCAGCATACAGGGGGCCTCCTACGAGCAGTACTTC
cdr3_aa: CASSIQGASYEQYF
clone_size: .
v_call: TRBV7-8
d_call: TRBD1
j_call: TRBJ2-7

cdr3_nt: TGTGCCAGAAGCTTCGAGGGTAGCTCCTATAATTCACCCCTCCACTTT
cdr3_aa: CARSFEGSSYNSPLHF
clone_size: once
v_call: TRBV5-3
d_call: .
j_call: TRBJ1-6

cdr3_nt: TGCGCCAGCAGCCAAGATAGGACGGACTACACAGATACGCAGTATTTT
cdr3_aa: CASSQDRTDYTDTQYF
clone_size: .
v_call: TRBV4-3
d_call: .
j_call: TRBJ2-3

cdr3_nt: TGTGCCAGCAGCCTAGGACAGGGACCGGCTTTCTTT
cdr3_aa: CASSLGQGPAFF
clone_size: few
v_call: TRBV5-6
d_call: TRBD1
j_call: TRBJ1-1

cdr3_nt: TGTGCCAGCAGCTCCGGACAGTTGTACGAGCAGTACTTC
cdr3_aa: CASSSGQLYEQYF
clone_size: .
v_call: TRBV5-4
d_call: .
j_call: TRBJ2-7

cdr3_nt: TGCGCCAGCAGCCAAGACAGGACAGCTCGCTCTGGGGCCAACGTCCTGACTTTC
cdr3_aa: CASSQDRTARSGANVLTF
clone_size: once
v_call: TRBV4-3
d_call: .
j_call: TRBJ2-6

cdr3_nt: TGTGCCAGCAGCTTTAAGTCGGGGAGGGACAGGACCAACACTGAAGCTTTCTTT
cdr3_aa: CASSFKSGRDRTNTEAFF
clone_size: .
v_call: TRBV7-9
d_call: TRBD1
j_call: TRBJ1-1

cdr3_nt: TGTGCCAGCAGCGTAGGCGGAATAGCGGGACAAGAGACCCAGTACTTC
cdr3_aa: CASSVGGIAGQETQYF
clone_size: .
v_call: TRBV9
d_call: TRBD2
j_call: TRBJ2-5